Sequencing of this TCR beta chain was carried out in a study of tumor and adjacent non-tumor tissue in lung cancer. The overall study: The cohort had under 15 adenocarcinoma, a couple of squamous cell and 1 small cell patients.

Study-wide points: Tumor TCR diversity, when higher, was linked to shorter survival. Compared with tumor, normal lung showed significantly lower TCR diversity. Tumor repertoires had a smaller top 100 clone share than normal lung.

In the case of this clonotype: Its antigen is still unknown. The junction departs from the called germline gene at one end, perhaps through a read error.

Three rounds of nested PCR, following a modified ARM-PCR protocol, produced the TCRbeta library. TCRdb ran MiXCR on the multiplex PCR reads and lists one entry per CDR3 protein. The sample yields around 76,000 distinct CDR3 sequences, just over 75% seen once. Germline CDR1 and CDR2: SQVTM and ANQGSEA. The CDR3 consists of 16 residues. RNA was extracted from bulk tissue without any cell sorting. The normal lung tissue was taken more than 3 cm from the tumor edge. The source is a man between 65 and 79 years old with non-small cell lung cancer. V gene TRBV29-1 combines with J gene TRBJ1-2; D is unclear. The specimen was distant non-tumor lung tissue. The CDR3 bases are TGCAACGTTGTCCCCTATCAATCGTCGGGAGAAGATGGCTTCACCTTC. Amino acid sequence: CNVVPYQSSGEDGFTF.